This paragraph covers one T cell receptor (beta chain) sequence. The data belong to a study of blood T cell repertoires in COVID-19. Germline V gives CDR1 LGHDT, CDR2 YNNKEL (reference sequence). V was trimmed by 4 bases and J by 0 bases, leaving 8 bases between them. The CDR3 totals 14 residues. As originally analysed: Counts of nucleated cells, estimated from reference gene primer amplification, were obtained. Only in-frame clones appear in the TCRdb table, and some are missing; sequencing was by immunoSEQ multiplex PCR. Clone size and V and J calls were adopted from that table, with D and trimming inferred from the DNA. The table includes about 190,000 clones, more than 75% detected once. One Seattle source followed patients from active infection through their disease course.

The source is a woman aged 60-75 years with COVID-19, enrolled during active disease. The specimen was peripheral blood. The chain combines TRBV3-1 (or the pseudogene TRBV3-2) with TRBJ2-3, with D possibly matching TRBD2 (5 bases). The CDR3 coding sequence is TGTGCCAGCAGCCCCCGGGGAAGCACAGATACGCAGTATTTT. Translating it yields CASSPRGSTDTQYF.